This entry describes one T cell receptor (beta chain). Its target is not known. The data belong to a study of cytomegalovirus exposure and HLA in healthy donors. Findings and caveats of the study: With further analysis later on, most CMV-associated TCR beta chains appeared HLA-restricted.

The PCR was carried out with 60 Vbeta primers and 13 Jbeta primers. Method: immunoSEQ multiplex PCR; TCRdb's copy keeps in-frame clones and lacks some. The profile covers 120,000 or so clones, with around four fifths appearing a single time and approximately 10% taken by the ten largest. This CDR3 comprises 12 residues. Germline V gives CDR1 SGHRS, CDR2 YFSETQ. The sample comprised PBMCs. This clonotype originated in a man aged 25-45 years in good health and CMV-seropositive. This rearrangement joins TRBV5-1 to TRBJ2-5; 7 nucleotides agree with TRBD1. The J call may not be correct, given that the DNA end is closer to TRBJ2-7. In DNA, the CDR3 is TGCGCCAGCCGTGGACAGGACTACGAGCAGTACTTC. It is translated as CASRGQDYEQYF.